This is a list of T cell receptor beta chains from one sample in a study of CD8 T cells in Susac syndrome. TCRdb re-analysed the immunoSEQ multiplex PCR reads in MiXCR, keeping a single row per CDR3 protein. The profile shows 100,000 to 150,000 distinct CDR3 sequences, roughly 94% of them singletons. Sequencing was performed on CD4+ T cells from PBMCs. Source of these receptors: a human donor with multiple sclerosis. CDR3s include the opening cysteine and the closing phenylalanine or tryptophan. D genes are given only for firm matches. Size tells how often a clone was seen (once, few, many) or the class of an expanded clone, and some rows leave it out.

J,V,size,D,DNA,CDR3
TRBJ2-3,TRBV7-9,.,TRBD2,TGTGCCAGCAGCTTAGCCGGGGGGGCAACGGATACGCAGTATTTT,CASSLAGGATDTQYF
TRBJ1-6,TRBV14,.,TRBD1,TGTGCCAGCAGCCGAGGGGACAGTGGAGCCCTCTTGCTCCACTTT,CASSRGDSGALLLHF
TRBJ1-6,TRBV13,once,.,TGTGCCAGCAGCCCCCCCAGTGGGGCGAATTCACCCCTCCACTTT,CASSPPSGANSPLHF
TRBJ1-1,TRBV5-1,.,TRBD1,TGCGCCAGCAGCCCGGGACAGCCTCTGACTGAAGCTTTCTTT,CASSPGQPLTEAFF
TRBJ2-1,TRBV7-7,once,TRBD2,TGTGCCAGCAGCCGGGAGGGGAATGAGCAGTTCTTC,CASSREGNEQFF
TRBJ2-5,TRBV3-1,.,.,TGTGCCAGCAGCCAAGATCACCAGACAGGGACCCAGTACTTC,CASSQDHQTGTQYF
TRBJ2-7,TRBV9,.,.,TGTGCCAGCAGCCCAGAAGGGGCTGTGCAGTACTTC,CASSPEGAVQYF
TRBJ1-2,TRBV3-1,.,.,TGTGCCAGCAGCCCCGGACAGCGGACCGATTACACCTTC,CASSPGQRTDYTF
TRBJ2-6,TRBV5-1,.,TRBD1,TGCGCCAGCAGCTTGGCTCCCGGGACAGCGCTCTCTGGGGCCAACGTCCTGACTTTC,CASSLAPGTALSGANVLTF
TRBJ1-1,TRBV6-5,.,TRBD1,TGTGCCAGCAGTCCAGGGGGCCGGTACACTGAAGCTTTCTTT,CASSPGGRYTEAFF
TRBJ2-3,TRBV27,.,.,TGTGCCAGCAGTCTGGGGGAGGGCACAGATACGCAGTATTTT,CASSLGEGTDTQYF
TRBJ2-3,TRBV29-1,.,.,TGCAGCGTCGCAAGCGGGTCCGCAGATACGCAGTATTTT,CSVASGSADTQYF
TRBJ2-5,TRBV3-1,.,.,TGTGCCAGCAGCCGGGACACGGTCCGACAAGAGACCCAGTACTTC,CASSRDTVRQETQYF
TRBJ1-6,TRBV5-4,.,.,TGTGCCAGCAGCCAGGGACTCCCAAGCGATTCACCCCTCCACTTT,CASSQGLPSDSPLHF
TRBJ2-6,TRBV29-1,.,.,TGCAGCGTTGAGGAGGGTTCTGGGGCCAACGTCCTGACTTTC,CSVEEGSGANVLTF
TRBJ2-1,TRBV7-6,.,TRBD2,TGTGCCAGCAGCTTAGGGGCGGCGGGAGGGGGGAATGAGCAGTTCTTC,CASSLGAAGGGNEQFF
TRBJ2-3,TRBV20-1,.,TRBD2,TGCAGTGCTAGCTCCCCTAGCGGGAGCACAGATACGCAGTATTTT,CSASSPSGSTDTQYF
TRBJ1-2,TRBV5-1,.,TRBD1,TGCGCCAGCAGCTTGGGACAGGGAGGTTATGGCTACACCTTC,CASSLGQGGYGYTF
TRBJ1-4,TRBV7-9,once,.,TGTGCCAGCAGCTTAGGACTGGGGGGGAGTGAAAAACTGTTTTTT,CASSLGLGGSEKLFF
TRBJ2-7,TRBV7-9,.,TRBD2,TGTGCCAGCAGCCCCGGACTAGCGGGGACTCCCTACGAGCAGTACTTC,CASSPGLAGTPYEQYF
TRBJ1-1,TRBV30,.,.,TGTGCCTGGAGAACGGGGGGGAACACTGAAGCTTTCTTT,CAWRTGGNTEAFF
TRBJ2-3,TRBV7-2,.,TRBD2,TGTGCCAGCAGCGCCAGACTAGCGGGGACAGATACGCAGTATTTT,CASSARLAGTDTQYF
TRBJ2-7,TRBV7-9,.,TRBD1,TGTGCCAGCAGCGCGGCACAGGGGGTCCACGAGCAGTACTTC,CASSAAQGVHEQYF
TRBJ2-7,TRBV29-1,.,.,TGCAGCGTTGATCTCGGATTCGAGCAGTACTTC,CSVDLGFEQYF
TRBJ2-1,TRBV4-2,.,.,TGTGCCAGCAGCCACTCAGGGACGAGCTCCTACAATGAGCAGTTCTTC,CASSHSGTSSYNEQFF
TRBJ1-1,TRBV4-1,.,TRBD1,TGCGCCAGCAGGCTTACAGGGGCAATGAACACTGAAGCTTTCTTT,CASRLTGAMNTEAFF
TRBJ2-4,TRBV19,.,.,TGTGCCAGTAGTACCCAGACAGGTCGATTAGCCAAAAACATTCAGTACTTC,CASSTQTGRLAKNIQYF
TRBJ1-1,TRBV29-1,.,.,TGCAGCGTTGACCCCGTCGGGACTGAAGCTTTCTTT,CSVDPVGTEAFF
TRBJ1-2,TRBV20-1,.,.,TGCAGTGCCGGCAGTTTAGCTAACTATGGCTACACCTTC,CSAGSLANYGYTF
TRBJ1-1,TRBV6-5,.,.,TGTGCCAGCAGTTACTCGACGGCGGTGAACACTGAAGCTTTCTTT,CASSYSTAVNTEAFF
TRBJ1-2,TRBV5-1,.,.,TGCGCCAGCAGCTTAATAGGGGGGGAGGATGGCTACACCTTC,CASSLIGGEDGYTF
TRBJ2-1,TRBV7-6,.,.,TGTGCCAGCAGCTTAGAATACTCCTACAATGAGCAGTTCTTC,CASSLEYSYNEQFF
TRBJ2-3,TRBV7-2,.,TRBD1,TGTGCCAGCAGTCCTCGGACAGGGGTGGCAGATACGCAGTATTTT,CASSPRTGVADTQYF
TRBJ1-5,TRBV9,few,.,TGTGCCAGCAGCGTAGGAGTTGATAGCAATCAGCCCCAGCATTTT,CASSVGVDSNQPQHF
TRBJ2-3,TRBV20-1,.,TRBD2,TGCAGTGCTAGATCCCCTGGACTAGCGGGAGGAACAGATACGCAGTATTTT,CSARSPGLAGGTDTQYF
TRBJ2-1,TRBV12-3/TRBV12-4,.,.,TGTGCCAGCAGTTTCGGGCAGGTTGAGCAGTTCTTC,CASSFGQVEQFF
TRBJ2-7,TRBV12-3/TRBV12-4,.,TRBD2,TGTGCCAGCAGTCAAAGGACTAGCGGGAAGGAGCAGTACTTC,CASSQRTSGKEQYF
TRBJ2-2,TRBV10-3,.,TRBD1,TGTGCCATCAGCCCCGGGACAGGGGAAACCGGGGAGCTGTTTTTT,CAISPGTGETGELFF
TRBJ2-2,TRBV7-9,once,.,TGTGCCAGCAGCTTCCTACTGGGGGGCGAGGGGGAGCTGTTTTTT,CASSFLLGGEGELFF
TRBJ1-2,TRBV7-9,.,TRBD1,TGTGCCAGCAGCTCGGACGGACAGGGGTTGTATGGCTACACCTTC,CASSSDGQGLYGYTF
TRBJ1-1,TRBV6-2/TRBV6-3,.,TRBD1,TGTGCCAGCAGTTACACCGGGACAGGACTATTCACTGAAGCTTTCTTT,CASSYTGTGLFTEAFF
TRBJ1-2,TRBV4-3,.,TRBD1,TGCGCCAGCAGCCGCCTACTACAGGGGGCTGGGGACTATGGCTACACCTTC,CASSRLLQGAGDYGYTF
TRBJ2-7,TRBV6-5,.,.,TGTGCCAGCAGGGAGGGGCCGTACGAGCAGTACTTC,CASREGPYEQYF
TRBJ1-1,TRBV19,.,.,TGTGCCAGTAGTATCATTACCTCGGGAAACACTGAAGCTTTCTTT,CASSIITSGNTEAFF
TRBJ1-1,TRBV19,.,.,TGTGCCAGTAGTCCCCAACAGGGACTCATTACTGAAGCTTTCTTT,CASSPQQGLITEAFF
TRBJ2-3,TRBV5-6,.,.,TGTGCCAGCGGCTGGCCGCTGGTGGGGGCAGATACGCAGTATTTT,CASGWPLVGADTQYF
TRBJ2-7,TRBV6-2/TRBV6-3,.,.,TGTGCCAGCAGCCTCCCTAGCTCCTACGAGCAGTACTTC,CASSLPSSYEQYF
TRBJ2-5,TRBV2,once,TRBD1,TGTGCCAGCAGTGGTGGGGGACAGAAAGAGACCCAGTACTTC,CASSGGGQKETQYF
TRBJ2-3,TRBV6-6,.,TRBD2,TGTGCCAGCAGTGTACTTAGCGGGCACACCATGGATACGCAGTATTTT,CASSVLSGHTMDTQYF
TRBJ2-7,TRBV10-3,.,TRBD1,TGTGCCATCAGTGAGAGGACAGGTCTCCTTGAGCAGTACTTC,CAISERTGLLEQYF
TRBJ2-7,TRBV29-1,once,.,TGCAGCGGGTACGGGTCCGGAGTACACGAGCAGTACTTC,CSGYGSGVHEQYF
TRBJ2-5,TRBV3-1,.,.,TGTGCCAGCAGCCAACCCACCACTGGTGAGACCCAGTACTTC,CASSQPTTGETQYF
TRBJ2-2,TRBV10-3,.,.,TGTGCCATCAGACCCGGGACAAGAGGGACCGGGGAGCTGTTTTTT,CAIRPGTRGTGELFF